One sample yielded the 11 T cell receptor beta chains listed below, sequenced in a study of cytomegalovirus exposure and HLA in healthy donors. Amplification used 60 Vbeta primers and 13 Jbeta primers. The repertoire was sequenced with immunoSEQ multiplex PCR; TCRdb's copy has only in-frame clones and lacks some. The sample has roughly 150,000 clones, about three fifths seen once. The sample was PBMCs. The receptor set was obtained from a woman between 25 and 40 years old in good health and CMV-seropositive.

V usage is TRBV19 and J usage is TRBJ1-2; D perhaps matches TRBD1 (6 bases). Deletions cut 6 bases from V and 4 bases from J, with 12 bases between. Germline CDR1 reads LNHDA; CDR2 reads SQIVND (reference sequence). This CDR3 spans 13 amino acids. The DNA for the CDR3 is TGTGCCAGTAGCGGACAGTACGGCTATGGCTACACCTTC. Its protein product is CASSGQYGYGYTF.

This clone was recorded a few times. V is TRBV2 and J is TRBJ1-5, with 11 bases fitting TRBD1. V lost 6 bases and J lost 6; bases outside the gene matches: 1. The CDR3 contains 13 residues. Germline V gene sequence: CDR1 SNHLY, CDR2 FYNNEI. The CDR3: CASSGTGGQPQHF. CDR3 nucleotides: TGTGCCAGCAGCGGGACAGGGGGTCAGCCCCAGCATTTT.

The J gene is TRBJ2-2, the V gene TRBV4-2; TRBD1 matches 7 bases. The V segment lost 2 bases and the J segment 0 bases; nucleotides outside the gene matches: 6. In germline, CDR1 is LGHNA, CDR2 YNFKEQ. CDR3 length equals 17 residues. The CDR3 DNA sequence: TGTGCCAGCAGCCAAACAGGGGCGCACGCGAACACCGGGGAGCTGTTTTTT. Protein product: CASSQTGAHANTGELFF.

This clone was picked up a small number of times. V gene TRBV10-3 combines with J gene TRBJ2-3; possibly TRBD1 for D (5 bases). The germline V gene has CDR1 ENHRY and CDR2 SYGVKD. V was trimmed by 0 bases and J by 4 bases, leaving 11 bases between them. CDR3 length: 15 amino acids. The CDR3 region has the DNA TGTGCCATCAGTGAGTCAGTCAGGGAACCAGATACGCAGTATTTT. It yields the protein CAISESVREPDTQYF.

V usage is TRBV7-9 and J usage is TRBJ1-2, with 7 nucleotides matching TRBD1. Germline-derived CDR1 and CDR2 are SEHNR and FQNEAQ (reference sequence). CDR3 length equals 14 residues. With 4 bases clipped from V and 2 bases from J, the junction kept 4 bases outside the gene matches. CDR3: CASSYEQGNYGYTF. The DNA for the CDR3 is TGTGCCAGCAGCTACGAACAGGGGAACTATGGCTACACCTTC. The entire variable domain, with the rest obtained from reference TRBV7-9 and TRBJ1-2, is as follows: DTGVSQNPRHKITKRGQNVTFRCDPISEHNRLYWYRQTLGQGPEFLTYFQNEAQLEKSRLLSDRFSAERPKGSFSTLEIQRTEQGDSAMYLCASSYEQGNYGYTFGSGTRLTVV.

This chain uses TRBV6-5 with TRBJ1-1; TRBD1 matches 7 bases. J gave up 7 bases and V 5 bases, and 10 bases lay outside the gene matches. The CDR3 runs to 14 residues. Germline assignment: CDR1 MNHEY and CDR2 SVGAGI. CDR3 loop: CASSQQGTQLEAFF. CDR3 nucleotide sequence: TGTGCCAGCAGTCAACAGGGGACCCAACTTGAAGCTTTCTTT.

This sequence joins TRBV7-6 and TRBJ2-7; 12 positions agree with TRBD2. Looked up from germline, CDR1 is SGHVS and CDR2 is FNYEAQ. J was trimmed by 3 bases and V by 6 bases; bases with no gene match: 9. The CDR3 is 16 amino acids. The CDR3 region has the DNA TGTGCCAGCAGTCCCAATCGACTAGCGGGAGTCTACGAGCAGTACTTC. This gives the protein CASSPNRLAGVYEQYF.

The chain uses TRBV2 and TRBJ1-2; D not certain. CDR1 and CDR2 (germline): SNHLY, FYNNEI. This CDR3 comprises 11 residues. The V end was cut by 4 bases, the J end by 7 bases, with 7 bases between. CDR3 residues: CASSGEVGYTF. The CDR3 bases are TGTGCCAGCAGTGGCGAGGTTGGCTACACCTTC.

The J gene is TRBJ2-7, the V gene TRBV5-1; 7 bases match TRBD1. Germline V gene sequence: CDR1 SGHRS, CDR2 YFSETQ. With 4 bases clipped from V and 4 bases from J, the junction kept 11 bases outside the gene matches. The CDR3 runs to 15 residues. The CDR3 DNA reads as TGCGCCAGCAGCCCCCAGCTGACAGGGAATTACGAGCAGTACTTC. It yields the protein CASSPQLTGNYEQYF.

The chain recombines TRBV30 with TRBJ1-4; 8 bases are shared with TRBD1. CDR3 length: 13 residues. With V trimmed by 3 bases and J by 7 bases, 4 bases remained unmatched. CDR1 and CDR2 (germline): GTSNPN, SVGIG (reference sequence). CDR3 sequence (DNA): TGTGCCTGGAGGAGGACAGGGCTTGAAAAACTGTTTTTT. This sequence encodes CAWRRTGLEKLFF.

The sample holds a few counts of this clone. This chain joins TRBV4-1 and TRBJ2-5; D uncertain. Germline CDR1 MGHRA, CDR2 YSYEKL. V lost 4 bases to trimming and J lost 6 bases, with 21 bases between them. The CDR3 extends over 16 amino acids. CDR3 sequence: CASSPLPVRPVKTQYF. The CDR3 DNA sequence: TGCGCCAGCAGCCCCCTCCCGGTCCGCCCGGTGAAGACCCAGTACTTC.